Presented here are 6 T cell receptor beta chains from one specimen sequenced in a study of T cells in Graves' hyperthyroidism and ophthalmopathy. The TCR beta CDR3 regions underwent amplification using RNA transcripts as the source. The HTBI set primed first-round TCR CDR3 RT-PCR. TCRdb ran MiXCR on the multiplex PCR reads and lists one entry per CDR3 protein. Among about 96,000 distinct CDR3 sequences listed, around 50% were seen once. Sequenced material: blood. Receptors originate from a middle-aged woman with Graves' hyperthyroidism.

This clonotype was counted many times. This rearrangement joins TRBV28 to TRBJ2-5, with D possibly TRBD2 on 5 matching bases. V lost 3 bases, J lost 7 bases, and 12 bases lay in between. The CDR3 runs to 13 residues. Germline V gene data show CDR1 as MDHEN and CDR2 as SYDVKM. The chain's CDR3 is CASSLMGRGTQYF. The CDR3 DNA reads TGTGCCAGCAGTTTGATGGGGAGAGGGACCCAGTACTTC.

Concerning this clonotype itself: At one of its ends the junction is not consistent with the germline gene, which may arise from a read error. This chain links TRBV24-1 with TRBJ1-6; no clear D. CDR1 is KGHDR and CDR2 is SFDVKD in the germline V gene. The CDR3 covers 13 residues. The CDR3 DNA sequence: TGTGCCACCAGTGGGGCCGGAAATTCGCCCCTCCACTTT. It encodes CATSGAGNSPLHF.

The chain links TRBV7-2 to TRBJ1-2; D call uncertain. The CDR3 extends over 14 amino acids. Germline lookup yields CDR1 SGHTA and CDR2 FQGNSA. V dropped 5 bases and J dropped 4 bases, with 14 bases sitting between them. This CDR3 reads CASSAGEVGYGYTF. CDR3 DNA sequence: TGTGCCAGCAGCGCTGGGGAGGTGGGCTATGGCTACACCTTC.

In DNA form, the CDR3 reads TGCAGCTTGACAGTTCAAGAGACCCAGTACTTC. Protein sequence: CSLTVQETQYF. This rearrangement joins TRBV29-1 to TRBJ2-5; maybe TRBD1 (5 bases). V lost 8 bases, J lost 2 bases, and 9 bases lay in between. This CDR3 has 11 residues. Looked up from germline, CDR1 is SQVTM and CDR2 is ANQGSEA. Together with reference TRBV29-1 and TRBJ2-5, the CDR3 gives the full variable domain: SAVISQKPSRDICQRGTSLTIQCQVDSQVTMMFWYRQQPGQSLTLIATANQGSEATYESGFVIDKFPISRPNLTFSTLTVSNMSPEDSSIYLCSLTVQETQYFGPGTRLLVL.

In regard to this clonotype: One end of the junction fails to match germline, which may point to a read error. The chain links TRBV10-3 to TRBJ1-2, with no clear D. Germline values: CDR1 ENHRY, CDR2 SYGVKD. This CDR3 is 14 amino acids long. The CDR3 region is CASRPNWWGYGHTF. The CDR3 DNA follows: TGTGCCAGTAGACCCAACTGGTGGGGTTATGGCCACACCTTC.

This clonotype was counted ten times or more. The genes are TRBV20-1 and TRBJ1-5; D uncertain. Between the trimmed V and J ends, which lost 5 bases and 3 bases, there was a span of 11 bases. CDR1 DFQATT and CDR2 SNEGSKA come from the germline V gene (reference sequence). The CDR3 covers 13 residues. Here the CDR3 DNA reads TGCAGTGCTGACGACACCTACAATCAGCCCCAGCATTTT. Protein sequence: CSADDTYNQPQHF.